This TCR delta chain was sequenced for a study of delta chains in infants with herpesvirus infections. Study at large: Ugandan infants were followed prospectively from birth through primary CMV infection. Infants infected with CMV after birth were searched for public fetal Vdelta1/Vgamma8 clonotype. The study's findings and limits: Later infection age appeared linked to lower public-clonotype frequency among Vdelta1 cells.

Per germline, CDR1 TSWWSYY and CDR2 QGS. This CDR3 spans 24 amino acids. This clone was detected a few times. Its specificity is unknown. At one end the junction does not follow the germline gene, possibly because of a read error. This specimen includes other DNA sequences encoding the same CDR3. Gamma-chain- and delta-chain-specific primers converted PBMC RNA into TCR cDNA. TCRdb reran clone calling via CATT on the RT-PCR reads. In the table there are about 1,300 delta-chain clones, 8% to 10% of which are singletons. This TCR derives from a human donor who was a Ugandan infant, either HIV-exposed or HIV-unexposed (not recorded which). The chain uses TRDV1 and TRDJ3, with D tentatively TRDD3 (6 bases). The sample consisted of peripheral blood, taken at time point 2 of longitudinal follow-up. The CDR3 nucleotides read TGTGCTCTGGGGGAACTAACCACAACGGCACCGCCAATCATAAGCTCCTGGGACACCCGACAGATGTTTTTC. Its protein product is CALGELTTTAPPIISSWDTRQMFF.